This T cell receptor (beta chain) was retrieved from a study of control samples from healthy donors and cancer patients. Per the germline V gene, CDR1 is SGHRS and CDR2 is YFSETQ. There are 15 residues in the CDR3. Trimming took off 0 bases at V and 5 bases at J, with 15 bases between the two ends. Sequenced by immunoSEQ multiplex PCR; TCRdb stores in-frame clones only, minus some. The profile shows approximately 150,000 clones, about 90% of them singletons. The V call is TRBV5-1, the J call TRBJ2-7; D is unresolved. This clonotype was obtained from a man in his late teens or twenties in good health. Input material: blood. CDR3: CASSLGLGSFNEQYF. CDR3 nucleotide sequence: TGCGCCAGCAGCTTGGGACTTGGGTCATTCAACGAGCAGTACTTC.